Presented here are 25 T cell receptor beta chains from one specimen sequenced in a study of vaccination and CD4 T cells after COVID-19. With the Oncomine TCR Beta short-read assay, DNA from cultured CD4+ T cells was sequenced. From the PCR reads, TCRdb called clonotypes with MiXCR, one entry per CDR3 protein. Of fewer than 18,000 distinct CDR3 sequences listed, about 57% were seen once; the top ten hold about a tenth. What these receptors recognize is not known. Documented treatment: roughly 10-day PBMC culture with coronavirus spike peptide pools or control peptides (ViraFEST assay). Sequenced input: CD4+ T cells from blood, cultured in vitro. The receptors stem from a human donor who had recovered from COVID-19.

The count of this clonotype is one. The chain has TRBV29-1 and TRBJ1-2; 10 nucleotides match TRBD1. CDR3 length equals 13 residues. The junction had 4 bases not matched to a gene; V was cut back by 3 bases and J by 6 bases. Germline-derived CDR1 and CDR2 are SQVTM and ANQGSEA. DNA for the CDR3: TGCAGCGTTGAGAGACAGGGGGCCGATGGCTACACCTTC. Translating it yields CSVERQGADGYTF.

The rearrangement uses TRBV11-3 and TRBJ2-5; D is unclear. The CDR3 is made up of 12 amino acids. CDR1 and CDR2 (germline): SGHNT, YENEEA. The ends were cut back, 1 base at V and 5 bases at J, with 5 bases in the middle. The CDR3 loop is CASSLGWETQYF. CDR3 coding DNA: TGTGCCAGCAGCTTAGGGTGGGAGACCCAGTACTTC. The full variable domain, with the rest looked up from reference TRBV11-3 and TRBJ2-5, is EAGVVQSPRYKIIEKKQPVAFWCNPISGHNTLYWYLQNLGQGPELLIRYENEEAVDDSQLPKDRFSAERLKGVDSTLKIQPAELGDSAVYLCASSLGWETQYFGPGTRLLVL.

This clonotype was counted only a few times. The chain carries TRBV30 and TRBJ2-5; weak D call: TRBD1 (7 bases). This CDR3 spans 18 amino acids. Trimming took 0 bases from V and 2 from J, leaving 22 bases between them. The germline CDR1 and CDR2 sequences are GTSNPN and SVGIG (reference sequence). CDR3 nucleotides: TGTGCCTGGAGTGTCAGGGGGGCCAGGCCCATGGGACAAGAGACCCAGTACTTC. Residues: CAWSVRGARPMGQETQYF.

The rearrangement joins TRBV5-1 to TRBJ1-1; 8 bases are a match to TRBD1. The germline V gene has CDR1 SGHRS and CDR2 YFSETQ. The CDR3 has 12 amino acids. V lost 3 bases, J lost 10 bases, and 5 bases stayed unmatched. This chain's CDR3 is CASSWNGQGAFF. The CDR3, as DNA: TGCGCCAGCAGCTGGAACGGACAGGGAGCTTTCTTT.

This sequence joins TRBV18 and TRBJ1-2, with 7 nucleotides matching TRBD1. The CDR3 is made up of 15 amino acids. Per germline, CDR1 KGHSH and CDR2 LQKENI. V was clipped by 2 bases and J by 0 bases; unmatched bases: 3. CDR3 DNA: TGTGCCAGCTCACCAGGACAGGTAGCTAACTATGGCTACACCTTC. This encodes CASSPGQVANYGYTF.

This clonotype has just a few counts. CDR3 protein: CASSESGGAQETQYF. The CDR3 DNA reads TGTGCCAGCAGTGAAAGCGGGGGGGCACAAGAGACCCAGTACTTC. The chain links TRBV6-1 to TRBJ2-5, with TRBD2 matching 10 bases. CDR3 length: 15 amino acids. The V segment lost 2 bases and the J segment 2 bases; nucleotides outside the gene matches: 2. Germline V CDR1 and CDR2: MNHNS, SASEGT.

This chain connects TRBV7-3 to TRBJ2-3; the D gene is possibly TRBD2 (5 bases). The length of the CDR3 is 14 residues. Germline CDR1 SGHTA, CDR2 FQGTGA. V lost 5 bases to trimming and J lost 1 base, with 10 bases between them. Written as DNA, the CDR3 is TGTGCCAGCAGCAGGTCCGGGGGCACAGATACGCAGTATTTT. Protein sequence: CASSRSGGTDTQYF.

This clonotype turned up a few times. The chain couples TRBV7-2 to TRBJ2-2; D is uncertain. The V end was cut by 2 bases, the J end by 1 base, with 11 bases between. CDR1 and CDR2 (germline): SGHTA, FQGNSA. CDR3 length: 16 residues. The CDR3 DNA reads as TGTGCCAGCAGCTTATTCTCGGGCGGGAACACCGGGGAGCTGTTTTTT. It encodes CASSLFSGGNTGELFF.

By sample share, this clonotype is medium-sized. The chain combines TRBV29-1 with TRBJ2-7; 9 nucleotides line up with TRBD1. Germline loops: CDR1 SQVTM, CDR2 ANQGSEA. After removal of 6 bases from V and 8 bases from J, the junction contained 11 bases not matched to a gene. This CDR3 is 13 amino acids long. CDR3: CSVRTGVGRQQYF. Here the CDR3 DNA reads TGCAGCGTGAGGACAGGGGTGGGTAGGCAGCAGTACTTC.

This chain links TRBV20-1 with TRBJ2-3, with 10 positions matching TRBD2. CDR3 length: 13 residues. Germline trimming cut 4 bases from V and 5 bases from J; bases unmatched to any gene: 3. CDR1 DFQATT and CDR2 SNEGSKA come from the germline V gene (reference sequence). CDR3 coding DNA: TGCAGTGCTACCCTAGCGGGGGAAGATACGCAGTATTTT. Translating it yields CSATLAGEDTQYF.

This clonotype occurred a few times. The CDR3 region is CSARAGAYGYTF. As DNA, the CDR3 is TGCAGTGCTAGAGCGGGCGCCTATGGCTACACCTTC. The chain couples TRBV20-1 to TRBJ1-2, with unresolved D. Germline lookup yields CDR1 DFQATT and CDR2 SNEGSKA (reference sequence). The CDR3 length is 12 residues. Between the trimmed V and J ends, which lost 1 base and 4 bases, there was a span of 7 bases.

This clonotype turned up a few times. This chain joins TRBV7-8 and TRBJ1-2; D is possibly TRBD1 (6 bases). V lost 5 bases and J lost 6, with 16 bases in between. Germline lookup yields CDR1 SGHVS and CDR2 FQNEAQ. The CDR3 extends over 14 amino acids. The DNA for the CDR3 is TGTGCCAGCAGCCTAGGGGGGGGAGGGAATGGCTACACCTTC. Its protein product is CASSLGGGGNGYTF.

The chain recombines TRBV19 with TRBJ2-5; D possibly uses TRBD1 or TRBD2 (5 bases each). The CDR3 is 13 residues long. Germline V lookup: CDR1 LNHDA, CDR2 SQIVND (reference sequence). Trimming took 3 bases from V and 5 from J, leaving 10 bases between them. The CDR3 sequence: CASSMGRWETQYF. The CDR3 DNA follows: TGTGCCAGTAGTATGGGACGTTGGGAGACCCAGTACTTC.

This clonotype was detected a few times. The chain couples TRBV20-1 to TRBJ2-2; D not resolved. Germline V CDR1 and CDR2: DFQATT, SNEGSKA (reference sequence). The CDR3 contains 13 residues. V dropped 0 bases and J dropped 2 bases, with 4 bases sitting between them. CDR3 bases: TGCAGTGCTAGAGATACTAACACCGGGGAGCTGTTTTTT. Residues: CSARDTNTGELFF.

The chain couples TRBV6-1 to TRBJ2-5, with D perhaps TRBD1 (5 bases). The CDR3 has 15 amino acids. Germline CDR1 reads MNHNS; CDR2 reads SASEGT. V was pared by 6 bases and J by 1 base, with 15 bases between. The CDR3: CASSLLTEPQETQYF. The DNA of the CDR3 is TGTGCCAGCAGCCTTTTGACAGAGCCCCAAGAGACCCAGTACTTC.

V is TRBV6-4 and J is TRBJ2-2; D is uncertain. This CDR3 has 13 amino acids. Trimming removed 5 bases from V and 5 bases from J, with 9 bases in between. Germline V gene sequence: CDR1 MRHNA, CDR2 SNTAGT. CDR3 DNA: TGTGCCAGCAGTCCTGAAGGGACCGGGGAGCTGTTTTTT. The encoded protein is CASSPEGTGELFF.

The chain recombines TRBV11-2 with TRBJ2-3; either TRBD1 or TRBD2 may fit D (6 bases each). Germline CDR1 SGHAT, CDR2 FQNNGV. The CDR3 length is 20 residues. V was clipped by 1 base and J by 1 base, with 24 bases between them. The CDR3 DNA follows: TGTGCCAGCAGCTTAGTTGGGGGGCCGGGGCGGCCTAGGGGCACAGATACGCAGTATTTT. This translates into CASSLVGGPGRPRGTDTQYF.

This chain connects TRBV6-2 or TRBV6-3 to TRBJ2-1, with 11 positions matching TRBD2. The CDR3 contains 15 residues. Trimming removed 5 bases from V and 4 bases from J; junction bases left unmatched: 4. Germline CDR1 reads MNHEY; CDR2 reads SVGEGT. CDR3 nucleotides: TGTGCCAGCAGTGCCGGGACTAGCGGATACAATGAGCAGTTCTTC. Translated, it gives CASSAGTSGYNEQFF.

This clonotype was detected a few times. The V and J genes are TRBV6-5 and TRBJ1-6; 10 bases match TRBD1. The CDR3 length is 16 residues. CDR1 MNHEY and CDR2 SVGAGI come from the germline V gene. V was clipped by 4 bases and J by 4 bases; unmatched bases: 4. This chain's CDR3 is CASSSGQGGYNSPLHF. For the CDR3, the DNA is TGTGCCAGCAGTTCCGGACAGGGGGGGTATAATTCACCCCTCCACTTT.

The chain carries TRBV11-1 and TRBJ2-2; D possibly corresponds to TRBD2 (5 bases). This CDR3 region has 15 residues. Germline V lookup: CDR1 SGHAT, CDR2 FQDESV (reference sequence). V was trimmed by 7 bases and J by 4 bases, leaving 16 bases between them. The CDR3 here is CASTRSRSGTGELFF. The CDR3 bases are TGTGCCAGCACCCGGTCCCGGAGCGGCACCGGGGAGCTGTTTTTT.

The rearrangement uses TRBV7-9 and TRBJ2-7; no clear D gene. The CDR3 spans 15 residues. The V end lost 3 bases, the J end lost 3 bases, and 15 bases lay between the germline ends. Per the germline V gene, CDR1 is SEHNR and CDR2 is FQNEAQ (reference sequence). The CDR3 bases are TGTGCCAGCAGCTTCTGTCAAGTATGCGGCTACGAGCAGTACTTC. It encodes CASSFCQVCGYEQYF.

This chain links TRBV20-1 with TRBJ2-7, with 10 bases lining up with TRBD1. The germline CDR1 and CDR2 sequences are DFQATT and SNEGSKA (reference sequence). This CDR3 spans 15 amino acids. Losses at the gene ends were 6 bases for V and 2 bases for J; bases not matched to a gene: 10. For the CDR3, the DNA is TGCAGTGCCCCCAGCCGACAGGGGGCCCCCTACGAGCAGTACTTC. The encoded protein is CSAPSRQGAPYEQYF.

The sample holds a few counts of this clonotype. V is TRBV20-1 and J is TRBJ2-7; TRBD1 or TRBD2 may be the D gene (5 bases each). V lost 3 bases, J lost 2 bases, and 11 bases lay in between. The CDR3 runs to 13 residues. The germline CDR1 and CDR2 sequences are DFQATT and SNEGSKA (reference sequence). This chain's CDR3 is CSASGAPTYEQYF. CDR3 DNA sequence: TGCAGTGCTAGCGGGGCCCCCACCTACGAGCAGTACTTC.

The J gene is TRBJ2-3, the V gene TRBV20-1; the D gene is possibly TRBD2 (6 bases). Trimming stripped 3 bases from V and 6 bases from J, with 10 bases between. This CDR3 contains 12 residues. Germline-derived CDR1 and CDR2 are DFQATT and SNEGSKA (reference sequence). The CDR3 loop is CSARVGRDTQYF. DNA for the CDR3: TGCAGTGCTAGGGTGGGGAGGGATACGCAGTATTTT.

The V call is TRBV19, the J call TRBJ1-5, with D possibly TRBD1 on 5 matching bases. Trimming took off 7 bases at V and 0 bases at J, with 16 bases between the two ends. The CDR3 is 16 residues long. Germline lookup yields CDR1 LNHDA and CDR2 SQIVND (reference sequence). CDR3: CASMTDNYFSNQPQHF. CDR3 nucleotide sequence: TGTGCCAGTATGACAGACAATTACTTTAGCAATCAGCCCCAGCATTTT.